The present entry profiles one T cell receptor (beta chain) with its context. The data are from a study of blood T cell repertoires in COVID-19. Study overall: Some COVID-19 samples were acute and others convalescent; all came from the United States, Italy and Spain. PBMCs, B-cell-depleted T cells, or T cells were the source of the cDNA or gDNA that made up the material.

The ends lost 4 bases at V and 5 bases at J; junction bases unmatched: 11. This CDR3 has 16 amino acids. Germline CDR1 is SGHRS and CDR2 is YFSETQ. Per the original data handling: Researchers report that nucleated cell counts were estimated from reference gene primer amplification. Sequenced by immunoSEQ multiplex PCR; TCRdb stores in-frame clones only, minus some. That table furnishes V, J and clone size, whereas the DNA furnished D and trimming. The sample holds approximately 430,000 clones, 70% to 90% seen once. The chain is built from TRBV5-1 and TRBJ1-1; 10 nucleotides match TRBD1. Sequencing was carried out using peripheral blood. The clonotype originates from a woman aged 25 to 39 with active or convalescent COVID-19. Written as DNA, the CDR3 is TGCGCCAGCAGCGCAGAAGGACAGGGGGAGGGAACTGAAGCTTTCTTT. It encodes CASSAEGQGEGTEAFF.